This entry concerns a single T cell receptor beta chain. Authors' methods: Reference gene primer amplification in the assay estimated nucleated cell counts. Only in-frame clones appear in the TCRdb table, and some are missing; sequencing was by immunoSEQ multiplex PCR. V and J calls and clone size follow that table, whereas D and trimming were derived from the DNA. The sample lists 250,000 or so clones, 80% to 95% seen once, with 0.83% in the top ten. This sample is part of a study of blood T cell repertoires in COVID-19. Study in general: Samples taken during acute and convalescent COVID-19 were collected in the United States, Italy and Spain.

The CDR3 contains 16 residues. Germline CDR1 is MNHNS and CDR2 is SASEGT. V lost 2 bases, J lost 2 bases, and 16 bases lay in between. The TCR sequence derives from a man aged 25-45 years with COVID-19, enrolled during active disease. The chain couples TRBV6-1 to TRBJ2-7; a weak D match, TRBD1 (5 bases). Input material: peripheral blood. The CDR3 nucleotides are TGTGCCAGCAGTGAATTAGGGGCAGTGGGGCCCTACGAGCAGTACTTC. Encoded protein: CASSELGAVGPYEQYF.